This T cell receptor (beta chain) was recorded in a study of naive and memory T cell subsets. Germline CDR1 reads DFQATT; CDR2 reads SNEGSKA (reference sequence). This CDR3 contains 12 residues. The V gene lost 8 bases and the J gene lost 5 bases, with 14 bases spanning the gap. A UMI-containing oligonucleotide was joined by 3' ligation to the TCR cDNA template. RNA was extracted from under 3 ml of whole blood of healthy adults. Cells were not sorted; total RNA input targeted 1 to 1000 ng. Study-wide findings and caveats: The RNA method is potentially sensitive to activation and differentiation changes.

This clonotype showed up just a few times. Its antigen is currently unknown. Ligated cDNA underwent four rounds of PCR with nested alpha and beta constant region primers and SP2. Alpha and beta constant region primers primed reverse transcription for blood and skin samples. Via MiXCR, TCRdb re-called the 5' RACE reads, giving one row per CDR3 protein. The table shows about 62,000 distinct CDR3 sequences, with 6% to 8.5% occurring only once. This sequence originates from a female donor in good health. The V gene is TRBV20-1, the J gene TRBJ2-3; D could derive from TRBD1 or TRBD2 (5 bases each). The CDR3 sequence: CSSRDGRDTQYF. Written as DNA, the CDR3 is TGCAGTAGCAGGGATGGGAGAGATACGCAGTATTTT.